This is a list of T cell receptor beta chains from one sample in a study of shared clonotypes between healthy human individuals. Generated by immunoSEQ multiplex PCR, the TCRdb table keeps only in-frame clones and is missing some. Among over a million clones listed, more than 75% were seen once. The sample consisted of memory CD4+ T cells from PBMCs. The origin of the receptors is a man between 18 and 29 years old in good health. Some clones in this sample may be carry-over from other donors' samples. Both conserved end residues are part of each CDR3. Clone size appears in some rows only: once, few, many, or a class for an expanded clone.

size,V,CDR3
.,TRBV6-1,CASSEGSGVRNQPQHF
once,TRBV7-8,CASGDSERGETQYF
once,TRBV6-5,CASSLNRRGYEQYF
.,TRBV7-3,CASSRDENSPLHF
.,TRBV5-8,CASSQGGQLLYEQYF
.,TRBV7-9,CASSERQAAEAFF
.,TRBV5-6,CASSLIEGGPSGELFF
.,TRBV2,CASNFPGLYEQYF
.,TRBV4-1,CASSQSGNQPQHF
.,TRBV14,CASSPRFRGRQAGGYTF